The present TCR beta chain was sequenced within a study of blood T cell repertoires in COVID-19. Overall study context: Sites in the United States, Italy and Spain provided acute and convalescent COVID-19 samples.

Original methodology: Amplified reference gene primers provided the basis for estimating nucleated cell counts. Data came from immunoSEQ multiplex PCR; TCRdb stores just in-frame clones and leaves some out. D and trimming come from the DNA, and the V and J calls and clone size come from that table. The sample includes around 80,000 clones, roughly 87% of them seen just once. This CDR3 has 14 amino acids. V lost 6 bases and J 3 bases, leaving 14 bases between the germline ends. CDR1 is LNHDA, CDR2 SQIVND, per germline (reference sequence). Sequenced input: peripheral blood. This TCR was recovered from a man older than 75 with acute or convalescent COVID-19. The chain uses TRBV19 and TRBJ1-1, with a weak D call TRBD1 (6 bases). This CDR3 reads CASRTQGADTEAFF. Here the CDR3 DNA reads TGTGCCAGTAGGACACAGGGAGCGGACACTGAAGCTTTCTTT.